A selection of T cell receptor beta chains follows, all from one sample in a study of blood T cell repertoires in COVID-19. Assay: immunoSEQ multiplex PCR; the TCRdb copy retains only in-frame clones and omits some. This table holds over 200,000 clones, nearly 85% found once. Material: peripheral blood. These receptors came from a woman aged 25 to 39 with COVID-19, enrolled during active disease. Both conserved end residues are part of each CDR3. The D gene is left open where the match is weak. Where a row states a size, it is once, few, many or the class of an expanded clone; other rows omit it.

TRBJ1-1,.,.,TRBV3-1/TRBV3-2,TGTGCCAGCAGCCATGAGACAGGGAACACTGAAGCTTTCTTT,CASSHETGNTEAFF
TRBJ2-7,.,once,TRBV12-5,TGTGCTAGTGGTTTGGTACTTAGTTTAGCGGCCAGCTCCTACGAGCAGTACTTC,CASGLVLSLAASSYEQYF
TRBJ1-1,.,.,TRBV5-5,TGTGCCAGCAGCTTGGAACAACCTTTGAACACTGAAGCTTTCTTT,CASSLEQPLNTEAFF
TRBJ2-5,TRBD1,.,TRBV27,TGTGCCAGCAGTAAGGGACAGGGGGCGTCAGAGACCCAGTACTTC,CASSKGQGASETQYF
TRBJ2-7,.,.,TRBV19,TGTGCCAGTAGGACCCCGGCCACGGGGATGTCCTACGAGCAGTACTTC,CASRTPATGMSYEQYF
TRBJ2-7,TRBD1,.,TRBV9,TGTGCCAGCAGCGGAGGGACAGAGAGGTCCTACGAGCAGTACTTC,CASSGGTERSYEQYF
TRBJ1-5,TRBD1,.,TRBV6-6,TGTGCCAGCAGTTACTTACAGGGGTCAAATCAGCCCCAGCATTTT,CASSYLQGSNQPQHF
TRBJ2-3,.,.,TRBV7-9,TGTGCCAGCAGCCAACTTGCTACTAGCACAGATACGCAGTATTTT,CASSQLATSTDTQYF
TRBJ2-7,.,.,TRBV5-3,TGTGCCAGAAGCCCAAAACACGACAGGCCCTACGAGCAGTACTTC,CARSPKHDRPYEQYF
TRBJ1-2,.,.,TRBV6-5,TGTGCCAGCAGTTATGTAGGCTACACCTTC,CASSYVGYTF
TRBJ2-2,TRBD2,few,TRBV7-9,TGTGCCAGCAGCCCTGTAGCGGGAGTAGCCGGGGAGCTGTTTTTT,CASSPVAGVAGELFF
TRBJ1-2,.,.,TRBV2,TGTGCCAGCAGTGATCCGGCCAGGGTAGGCTATGGCTACACCTTC,CASSDPARVGYGYTF
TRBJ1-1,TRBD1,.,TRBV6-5,TGTGCCAGCAGTACAACAGGGGGCACTGAAGCTTTCTTT,CASSTTGGTEAFF
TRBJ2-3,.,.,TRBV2,TGTGCCACCGACTATTCCACAGATACGCAGTATTTT,CATDYSTDTQYF
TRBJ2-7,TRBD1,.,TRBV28,TGTGCCAGCAGTGAGGGACAGGCGAAATGGGAGCAGTACTTC,CASSEGQAKWEQYF
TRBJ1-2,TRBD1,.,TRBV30,TGTGCCTGGAGTGTAGTAGGGGGCCTTCGAGGCTACACCTTC,CAWSVVGGLRGYTF
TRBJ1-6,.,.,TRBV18,TGTGCCAGCTCACCACAGGAGGGAACCAGTCCCCTCCACTTT,CASSPQEGTSPLHF
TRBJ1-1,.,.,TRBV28,TGTGCCAGCAGTTTATCGTTGGCAGGGGCCCAGAACACTGAAGCTTTCTTT,CASSLSLAGAQNTEAFF
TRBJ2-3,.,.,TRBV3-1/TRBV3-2,TGTGCCAGCAGCCAAACTCCTAGCACCCGCACAGATACGCAGTATTTT,CASSQTPSTRTDTQYF
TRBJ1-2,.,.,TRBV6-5,TGTGCCAGCAGTTACTCGAGCGGGGGCAATGGCTACACCTTC,CASSYSSGGNGYTF
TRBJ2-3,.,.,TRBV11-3,TGTGCCAGCAGCTTAGTCCCTTCAGATACGCAGTATTTT,CASSLVPSDTQYF
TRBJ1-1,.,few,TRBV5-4,TGTGCCAGCAGCCCCGCGGGCAGAAACACTGAAGCTTTCTTT,CASSPAGRNTEAFF
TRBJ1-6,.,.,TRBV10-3,TGTGCCATCAGGAAGAACGGCGGCTCCTATAATTCACCCCTCCACTTT,CAIRKNGGSYNSPLHF
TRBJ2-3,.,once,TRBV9,TGTGCCAGCAGCGTAGCTGGAGGGGGCGTCGGGGCTGGTACGCAGTATTTT,CASSVAGGGVGAGTQYF
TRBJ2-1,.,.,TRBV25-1,TGTGCCAGCACCCCAGGACTTGGTCTCAATGAGCAGTTCTTC,CASTPGLGLNEQFF
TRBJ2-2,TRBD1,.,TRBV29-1,TGCAGCGTTGAAGAAAAAGGGGGCTACACCGGGGAGCTGTTTTTT,CSVEEKGGYTGELFF
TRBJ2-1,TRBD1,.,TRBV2,TGTGCCAGCAGTGACTTGGGACAGCGAAAGCAGTTCTTC,CASSDLGQRKQFF
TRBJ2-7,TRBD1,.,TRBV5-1,TGCGCCAGCAGCTTTACAGGGGAAGGCTCCGAGCAGTACTTC,CASSFTGEGSEQYF
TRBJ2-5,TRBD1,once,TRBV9,TGTGCCAGCAGCGTAACCTTGGGACAGGGACAAGAGACCCAGTACTTC,CASSVTLGQGQETQYF
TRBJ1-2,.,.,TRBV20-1,TGCAGTGCTGAGACAGGTAGTGGCTACACCTTC,CSAETGSGYTF
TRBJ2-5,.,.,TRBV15,TGTGCCACCAGCAGAGATAGCACAGGGATTGCGGGGACCCAGTACTTC,CATSRDSTGIAGTQYF
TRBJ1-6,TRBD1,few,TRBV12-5,TGTGCTAGTGCCTGGACAGGGAAAGATCATAATTCACCCCTCCACTTT,CASAWTGKDHNSPLHF
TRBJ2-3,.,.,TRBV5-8,TGTGCCAGCAGCTTGGGACTCCCCGCGGGGACAGATACGCAGTATTTT,CASSLGLPAGTDTQYF
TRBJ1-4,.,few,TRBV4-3,TGCGCCAGCAGCCAAGGTGTAAGCGGGACGCCTGAAAAACTGTTTTTT,CASSQGVSGTPEKLFF
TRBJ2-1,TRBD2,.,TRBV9,TGTGCCAGCAGCGTGGACCCTAGCGGGGGGGCCCAAAGTGAGCAGTTCTTC,CASSVDPSGGAQSEQFF
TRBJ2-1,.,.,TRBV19,TGTGCCAGTAGTAGGGAACTAGCAGCCGGCTACAATGAGCAGTTCTTC,CASSRELAAGYNEQFF
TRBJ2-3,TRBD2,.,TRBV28,TGTGCCAGCAGTACGTACACTAGCGGGATCACAGATACGCAGTATTTT,CASSTYTSGITDTQYF
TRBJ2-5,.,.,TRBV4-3,TGCGCCAGCAGCCAAGTAGTAGGGGTGGGGGAGACCCAGTACTTC,CASSQVVGVGETQYF
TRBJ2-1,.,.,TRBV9,TGTGCCAGCAGGTCTACAGGTAGGGATGAGCAGTTCTTC,CASRSTGRDEQFF
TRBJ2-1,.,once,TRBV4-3,TGCGCCAGCAGCCAAAGAAGCGATGAGCAGTTCTTC,CASSQRSDEQFF
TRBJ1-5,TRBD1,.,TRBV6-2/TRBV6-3,TGTGCCAGCAGTTACGTGGGCAGGGGGTTGGATCAGCCCCAGCATTTT,CASSYVGRGLDQPQHF
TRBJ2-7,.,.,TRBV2,TGTGCCAGCAGTGTCGGGAGTATCTACGAGCAGTACTTC,CASSVGSIYEQYF
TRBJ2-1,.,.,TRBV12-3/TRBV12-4,TGTGCCAGCAGTTTAAGAGGTTACAATGAGCAGTTCTTC,CASSLRGYNEQFF
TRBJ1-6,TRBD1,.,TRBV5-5,TGTGCCAGCAGCTTTTCAGGGGGCGAGTGGAATTCACCCCTCCACTTT,CASSFSGGEWNSPLHF
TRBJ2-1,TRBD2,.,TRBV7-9,TGTGCCAGCAGCTTAGCGCAGGGACTAACGTACAATGAGCAGTTCTTC,CASSLAQGLTYNEQFF
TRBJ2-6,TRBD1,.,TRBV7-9,TGTGCCAGCAAGGGGACAGCTGGGGCCAACGTCCTGACTTTC,CASKGTAGANVLTF
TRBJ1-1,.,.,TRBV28,TGTGCCAGCAGTACTACAGGGAACACTGAAGCTTTCTTT,CASSTTGNTEAFF
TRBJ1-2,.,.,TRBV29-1,TGCAGCGTTGAAGATCCGGGCTATGGCTACACCTTC,CSVEDPGYGYTF
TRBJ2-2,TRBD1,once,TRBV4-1,TGCGCCAGCAGACAGGGGACCGGGGAGCTGTTTTTT,CASRQGTGELFF
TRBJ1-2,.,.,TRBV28,TGTGCCAGCAGTTTGGACAGAGGGAATGGCTACACCTTC,CASSLDRGNGYTF